This TCR beta chain was captured in a study of shared clonotypes between healthy human individuals. The method was immunoSEQ multiplex PCR; TCRdb's version includes in-frame clones alone and lacks a portion of them. The sample holds about 490,000 clones, around 85% seen once. A remark on this clone: A far larger clone is off by one base, so a read error is likely. This CDR3 is also generated by other DNA sequences in the sample.

Trimming pared 1 base from V and 9 bases from J, leaving 10 bases between. The V gene's germline CDR1 is GTSNPN and CDR2 SVGIG (reference sequence). CDR3 length equals 12 residues. Sample: PBMCs. The TCR comes from a woman aged 40 to 50 in good health. Some clones in this sample may be carry-over from other donors' samples. This chain uses TRBV30 with TRBJ2-1, with no clear D. DNA of the CDR3: TGTGCCTGGAGTGGGCCCCCGGGTGAGCAGTTCTTC. Its protein product is CAWSGPPGEQFF.